This T cell receptor (beta chain) originates from a study of T cell changes during pregnancy in multiple sclerosis. Repertoires were generated with immunoSEQ multiplex PCR, while TCRdb's copy carries only in-frame clones and drops some. The table has about 94,000 clones, approximately 93% seen once. Germline CDR1 and CDR2: SGHTA and FQGTGA. This CDR3 spans 15 amino acids. J lost 1 base, V lost 3 bases, and 3 bases had no gene match. The chain uses TRBV7-3 and TRBJ2-1, with TRBD2 matching over 7 bases. The source is a female donor with multiple sclerosis, enrolled in a pregnancy study. Sequences were derived from peripheral blood, sampled after pregnancy. This CDR3 is CASSFSSGSYNEQFF. CDR3 DNA sequence: TGTGCCAGCAGCTTTTCTAGCGGTTCCTACAATGAGCAGTTCTTC.